The 16 T cell receptor beta chains below come from one sample, sequenced in a study of blood T cell repertoires in COVID-19. Using immunoSEQ multiplex PCR, the repertoire was profiled, and TCRdb retains in-frame clones only, with some absent. The sample has about 42,000 clones; roughly 90% are singletons. The sequenced sample was peripheral blood. The receptors here all came from a human donor in a cohort sampled during active COVID-19.

A single count supports this clone. This chain connects TRBV19 to TRBJ2-7; 11 bases map to TRBD1. The CDR3 extends over 14 amino acids. V trimming: 5 bases; J trimming: 7 bases; junction bases outside the gene matches: 7. Germline V gene data show CDR1 as LNHDA and CDR2 as SQIVND (reference sequence). The CDR3 DNA sequence: TGTGCCAGTAGTTTCCGGGACAGGGGGAGAGAGCAGTACTTC. Amino acids: CASSFRDRGREQYF.

This chain joins TRBV19 and TRBJ1-2; D perhaps matches TRBD1 (5 bases). V lost 5 bases to trimming and J lost 6 bases, with 10 bases between them. The CDR3 spans 12 residues. Germline CDR1 LNHDA, CDR2 SQIVND (reference sequence). The CDR3 DNA sequence: TGTGCCAGTAGTGCAACCAGGGATGGCTACACCTTC. The encoded protein is CASSATRDGYTF.

The chain links TRBV19 to TRBJ2-7; 7 nucleotides align to TRBD1. Germline loops: CDR1 LNHDA, CDR2 SQIVND (reference sequence). The CDR3 spans 15 residues. The V gene end was trimmed by 3 bases and the J gene end by 1 base; junction bases not matched to a gene: 6. CDR3 amino acids: CASSILSTGSYEQYF. In DNA form, the CDR3 reads TGTGCCAGTAGTATTCTCTCGACAGGGTCCTACGAGCAGTACTTC.

This chain connects TRBV7-8 to TRBJ2-1, with no clear D. This CDR3 is 17 amino acids long. Per the germline V gene, CDR1 is SGHVS and CDR2 is FQNEAQ. Between the trimmed V and J ends, which lost 3 bases and 6 bases, there was a span of 21 bases. The CDR3 coding sequence is TGTGCCAGCAGCTTTCTGATGGTCGCGGCGCCAACCAATGAGCAGTTCTTC. Translation: CASSFLMVAAPTNEQFF.

The gene calls are TRBV10-3 and TRBJ2-1, with D perhaps TRBD1 (5 bases). The CDR3 has 13 amino acids. V was cut by 4 bases and J by 12 bases, with 16 bases left in between. In germline, CDR1 is ENHRY, CDR2 SYGVKD. In nucleotides, the CDR3 is TGTGCCATCAGTGCGTCAAAAGGGGTCTGGCAGTTCTTC. Amino acids: CAISASKGVWQFF.

This chain uses TRBV9 with TRBJ2-1; D possibly corresponds to TRBD2 (5 bases). CDR1 SGDLS and CDR2 YYNGEE come from the germline V gene. This CDR3 is 14 amino acids long. V was shortened by 3 bases and J by 10 bases, with 17 bases between the two germline ends. The CDR3, as DNA: TGTGCCAGCAGCGAACTAGTGGGAGCACTGGAGCAGTTCTTC. It is translated as CASSELVGALEQFF.

The CDR3 reads CASSLGQGSRDEKLFF. CDR3 DNA sequence: TGCGCCAGCAGCCTGGGACAGGGGTCAAGGGATGAAAAACTGTTTTTT. This rearrangement joins TRBV5-1 to TRBJ1-4; TRBD1 matches 10 bases. Germline lookup yields CDR1 SGHRS and CDR2 YFSETQ. This CDR3 region has 16 residues. V was clipped by 4 bases and J by 6 bases; unmatched bases: 9.

This rearrangement joins TRBV5-1 to TRBJ2-2; TRBD2 agrees at 11 bases. The CDR3 runs to 15 residues. With 5 bases clipped from V and 5 bases from J, the junction kept 5 bases outside the gene matches. The germline V gene has CDR1 SGHRS and CDR2 YFSETQ. In DNA, the CDR3 is TGCGCCAGCAGACTCGGGACTAGCGGAACCGGGGAGCTGTTTTTT. Translating gives CASRLGTSGTGELFF.

This sequence joins TRBV6-1 and TRBJ2-7; 10 bases fit TRBD1. The CDR3 is 17 amino acids. V was clipped by 0 bases and J by 2 bases; unmatched bases: 7. Germline V gene data show CDR1 as MNHNS and CDR2 as SASEGT. CDR3 sequence: CASSEAMGTGVPYEQYF. The CDR3 DNA reads as TGTGCCAGCAGTGAAGCCATGGGGACAGGGGTCCCCTACGAGCAGTACTTC.

V usage is TRBV6-5 and J usage is TRBJ1-2; perhaps TRBD1 as D (6 bases). Between the trimmed V and J ends, which lost 7 bases and 3 bases, there was a span of 18 bases. This CDR3 is built from 15 residues. Germline loops: CDR1 MNHEY, CDR2 SVGAGI. The CDR3 reads CASNREGGAYYGYTF. As DNA, the CDR3 is TGTGCCAGCAATAGAGAGGGGGGGGCGTACTATGGCTACACCTTC.

This sequence joins TRBV19 and TRBJ1-2, with D tentatively TRBD1 (6 bases). V lost 5 bases and J lost 4, with 14 bases in between. The V gene's germline CDR1 is LNHDA and CDR2 SQIVND (reference sequence). The length of the CDR3 is 14 residues. The CDR3 loop is CASSAADRIYGYTF. Here the CDR3 DNA reads TGTGCCAGTAGTGCGGCTGACAGGATCTATGGCTACACCTTC.

The table lists this clone with a count of one. The gene calls are TRBV5-4 and TRBJ2-1; the D gene is possibly TRBD1 (6 bases). V was cut by 2 bases and J by 6 bases, with 6 bases left in between. The CDR3 is 12 amino acids. Germline V gene lookup returns CDR1 SGHNT and CDR2 YYREEE (reference sequence). The CDR3 DNA is TGTGCCAGCAGCTTAGGGGGCAATGAGCAGTTCTTC. This gives the protein CASSLGGNEQFF.

The CDR3 DNA reads TGTGCCAGCAGAACCTTCATTAGGGGGACCGGAGATACGCAGTATTTT. Protein: CASRTFIRGTGDTQYF. This chain connects TRBV27 to TRBJ2-3; D might be TRBD1 (6 bases). V shed 6 bases and J shed 5 bases, with 21 bases lying between them. The CDR3 is 16 residues long. In germline, CDR1 is MNHEY, CDR2 SMNVEV (reference sequence).

This chain links TRBV4-1 with TRBJ1-2; 10 bases line up with TRBD1. The CDR3 spans 16 residues. V lost 5 bases to trimming and J lost 7 bases; unmatched junction nucleotides: 13. Germline V CDR1 and CDR2: MGHRA, YSYEKL. CDR3 in DNA: TGCGCCAGCAGCAGAACTCGGCCGGGACAGGGGTCTGGCTACACCTTC. Its translation: CASSRTRPGQGSGYTF.

The chain recombines TRBV6-1 with TRBJ2-7, with D possibly TRBD1 on 6 matching bases. V shed 3 bases and J shed 2 bases, with 14 bases lying between them. This CDR3 comprises 15 residues. The germline V gene has CDR1 MNHNS and CDR2 SASEGT. As DNA, the CDR3 is TGTGCCAGCAGTGAGGGACATTGGGTTACCTACGAGCAGTACTTC. Translation: CASSEGHWVTYEQYF.

This CDR3 is CASSLAGSGSDTQYF. For the CDR3, the DNA is TGTGCCAGCAGCTTAGCAGGTAGCGGGAGTGATACGCAGTATTTT. The gene calls are TRBV7-9 and TRBJ2-3; 9 nucleotides agree with TRBD2. Trimming at V came to 0 bases and at J to 6 bases, leaving 4 bases not matched to a gene. Per germline, CDR1 SEHNR and CDR2 FQNEAQ (reference sequence). The CDR3 contains 15 residues.